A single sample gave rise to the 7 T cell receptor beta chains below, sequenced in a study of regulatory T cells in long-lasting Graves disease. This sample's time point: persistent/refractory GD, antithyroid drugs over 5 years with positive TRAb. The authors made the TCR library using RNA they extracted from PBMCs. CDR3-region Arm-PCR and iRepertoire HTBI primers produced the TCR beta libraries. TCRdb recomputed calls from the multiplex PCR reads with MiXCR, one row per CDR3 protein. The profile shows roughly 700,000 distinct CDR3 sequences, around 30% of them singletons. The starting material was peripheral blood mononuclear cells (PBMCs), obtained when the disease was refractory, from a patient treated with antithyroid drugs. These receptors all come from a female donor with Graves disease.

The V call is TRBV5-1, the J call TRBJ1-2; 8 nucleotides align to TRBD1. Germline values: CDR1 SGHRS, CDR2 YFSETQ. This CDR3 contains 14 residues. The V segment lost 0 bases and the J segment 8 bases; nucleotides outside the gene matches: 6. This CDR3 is CASSLAPTGEGYTF. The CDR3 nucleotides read TGCGCCAGCAGCTTGGCCCCGACAGGGGAAGGCTACACCTTC.

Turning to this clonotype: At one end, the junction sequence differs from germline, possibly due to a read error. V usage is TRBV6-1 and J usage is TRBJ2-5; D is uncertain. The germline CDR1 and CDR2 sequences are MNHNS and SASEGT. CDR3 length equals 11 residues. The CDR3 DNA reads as TGTGCCAGCAGTCCCCAAGGGACCCAGTACTTC. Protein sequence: CASSPQGTQYF.

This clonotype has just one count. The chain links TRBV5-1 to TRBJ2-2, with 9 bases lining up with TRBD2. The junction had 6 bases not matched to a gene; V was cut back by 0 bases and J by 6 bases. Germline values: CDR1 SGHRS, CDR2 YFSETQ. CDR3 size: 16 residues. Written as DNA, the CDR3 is TGCGCCAGCAGCTTGGCCCTAGCGGGAACTGCCGGGGAGCTGTTTTTT. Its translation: CASSLALAGTAGELFF.

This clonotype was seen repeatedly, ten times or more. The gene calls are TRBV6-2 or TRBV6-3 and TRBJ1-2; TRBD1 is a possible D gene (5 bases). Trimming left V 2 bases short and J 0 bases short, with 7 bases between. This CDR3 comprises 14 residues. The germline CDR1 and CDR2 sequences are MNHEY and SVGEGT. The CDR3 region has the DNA TGTGCCAGCAGTTACGGGGGAACTAACTATGGCTACACCTTC. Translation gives CASSYGGTNYGYTF.

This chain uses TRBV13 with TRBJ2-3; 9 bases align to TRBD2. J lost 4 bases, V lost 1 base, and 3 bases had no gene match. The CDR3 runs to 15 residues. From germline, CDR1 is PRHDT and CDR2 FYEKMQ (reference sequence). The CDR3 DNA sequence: TGTGCCAGCAGCTTAGCATTAGCGGGGGCAGATACGCAGTATTTT. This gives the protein CASSLALAGADTQYF.

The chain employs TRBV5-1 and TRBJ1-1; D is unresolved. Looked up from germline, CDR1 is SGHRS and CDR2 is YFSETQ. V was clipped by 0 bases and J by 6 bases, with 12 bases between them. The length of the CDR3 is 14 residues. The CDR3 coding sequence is TGCGCCAGCAGCTTGGGCTGGGGAAATCCTGAAGCTTTCTTT. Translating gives CASSLGWGNPEAFF.

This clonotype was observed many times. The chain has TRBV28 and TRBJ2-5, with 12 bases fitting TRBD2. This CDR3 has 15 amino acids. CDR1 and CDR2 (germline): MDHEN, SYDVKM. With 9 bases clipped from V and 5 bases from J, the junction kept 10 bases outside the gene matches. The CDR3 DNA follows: TGTGCCAGTCAGACTAGCGGGAGAGGTCGGGAGACCCAGTACTTC. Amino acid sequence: CASQTSGRGRETQYF. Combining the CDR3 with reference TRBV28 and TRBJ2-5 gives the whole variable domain DVKVTQSSRYLVKRTGEKVFLECVQDMDHENMFWYRQDPGLGLRLIYFSYDVKMKEKGDIPEGYSVSREKKERFSLILESASTNQTSMYLCASQTSGRGRETQYFGPGTRLLVL.